This T cell receptor beta chain was sequenced for a study of CD8+CD57+ T cells in acquired aplastic anemia. Profiles of TCR beta VDJ and CDR3 were generated from a genomic DNA template. TCRdb passed the reads through MiXCR, listing each CDR3 protein once. Here the sample spans more than 70,000 distinct CDR3 sequences, roughly three quarters being singletons. Before being chosen for sequencing, patients had shown CD8+CD57+ cell expansion by flow cytometry. V lost 7 bases to trimming and J lost 2 bases, with 14 bases between them. The length of the CDR3 is 14 residues. Germline CDR1 and CDR2: MDHEN and SYDVKM.

The receptor comes from a human donor with aplastic anemia. J is TRBJ1-1 and V is TRBV28; D not certain. Material for sequencing was sorted CD4+, CD8+, or CD8+CD57+ T cells (not recorded which) from PBMCs. DNA of the CDR3: TGTGCCAGCATTACCTGGGTCAGCAACACTGAAGCTTTCTTT. Residues: CASITWVSNTEAFF. Supplemented by reference TRBV28 and TRBJ1-1, the full variable domain reads DVKVTQSSRYLVKRTGEKVFLECVQDMDHENMFWYRQDPGLGLRLIYFSYDVKMKEKGDIPEGYSVSREKKERFSLILESASTNQTSMYLCASITWVSNTEAFFGQGTRLTVV.